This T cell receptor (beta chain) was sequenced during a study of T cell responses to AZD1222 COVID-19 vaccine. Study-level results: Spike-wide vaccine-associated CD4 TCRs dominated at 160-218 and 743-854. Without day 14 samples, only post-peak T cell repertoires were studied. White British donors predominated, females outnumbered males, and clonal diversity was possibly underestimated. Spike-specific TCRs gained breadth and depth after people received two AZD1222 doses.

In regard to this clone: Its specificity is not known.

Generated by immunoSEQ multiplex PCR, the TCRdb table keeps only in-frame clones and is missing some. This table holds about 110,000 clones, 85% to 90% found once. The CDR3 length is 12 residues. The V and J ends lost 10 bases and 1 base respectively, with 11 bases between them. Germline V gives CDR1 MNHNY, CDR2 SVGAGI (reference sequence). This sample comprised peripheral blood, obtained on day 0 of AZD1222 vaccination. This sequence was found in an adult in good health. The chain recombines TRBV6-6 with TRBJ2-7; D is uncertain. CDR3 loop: CATKGTSYEQYF. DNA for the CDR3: TGTGCCACAAAGGGCACGTCCTACGAGCAGTACTTC.